This passage covers 3 T cell receptor beta chains from one sample sequenced in a study of T cell repertoires in aging, cancer and after chemotherapy (dated by TCRdb to between 2018 and 2021). The sequencer was an Illumina MiSeq. Multiplex touch-down PCR with a mixed TRB-A/B primer pool was used to amplify rearranged TRB sequences covering the V, D and J segments. The raw public data were reprocessed by TCRdb itself: fastp quality trimming at Q25, MiXCR clonotype calling, in-frame beta chains only. Each entry merges the rows of one CDR3 protein and shows their most common DNA and genes. This sample has 4,500 to 6,000 distinct CDR3 sequences in its table, and around 35% of those were observed once. The top ten hold roughly 45% of the sample. Genomic DNA extracted from peripheral blood, rather than sorted cells or RNA, was used as the source for amplification of TCR beta rearrangements. The source material was blood. The receptors stem from a human donor with a blood cancer.

By frequency in the sample, this clonotype is medium-sized. The chain uses TRBV12-3 or TRBV12-4 and TRBJ1-2; tentatively, D is TRBD1 (6 bases). The CDR3 spans 14 residues. Deletions cut 5 bases from V and 2 bases from J, with 12 bases between. The CDR3 region is CASSPRGRNYGYTF. DNA of the CDR3: TGTGCCAGCAGTCCCAGGGGACGGAACTATGGCTACACCTTC.

This clonotype came up once. Germline is not matched at one junction end, which may reflect a read error. V gene TRBV7-9 combines with J gene TRBJ2-7, with 8 bases that match TRBD1. Germline V gene data show CDR1 as SEHNR and CDR2 as FQNEAQ (reference sequence). The CDR3 runs 14 residues. DNA of the CDR3: TGTGCCAGCAGATTTTCCAGGCAGGGGGCTTACACGGACTTC. Its protein is CASRFSRQGAYTDF.

This clonotype was found a few times. This chain uses TRBV19 with TRBJ2-1; the D call may be TRBD1 or TRBD2 (6 bases each). V was shortened by 7 bases and J by 4 bases, with 14 bases between the two germline ends. CDR3 length equals 14 residues. The germline V gene has CDR1 LNHDA and CDR2 SQIVND (reference sequence). The CDR3 protein is CASTPGAGYNEQFF. The CDR3 DNA follows: TGTGCCAGTACCCCAGGGGCGGGATACAATGAGCAGTTCTTC.